One and the same sample provided the 21 T cell receptor beta chains below, sequenced in a study of blood T cell repertoires in COVID-19. TCRdb keeps only in-frame clones here, not all; method: immunoSEQ multiplex PCR. The sample holds around 300,000 clones, around 89% seen once. The sequenced material came from peripheral blood. The receptors derive from a woman in her twenties or thirties with COVID-19, enrolled during active disease.

The chain joins TRBV2 to TRBJ2-2; 11 bases agree with TRBD2. V shed 7 bases and J 0 bases; nucleotides not matched to a gene: 1. From germline, CDR1 is SNHLY and CDR2 FYNNEI. The CDR3 is 15 amino acids. CDR3 sequence (DNA): TGTGCCAGCAAGGGACTAGCGGCGAACACCGGGGAGCTGTTTTTT. This encodes CASKGLAANTGELFF.

As to this clone: Mismatch with germline at one junction end may stem from a read error. V and J are TRBV20-1 and TRBJ2-2; the match to TRBD2 covers 7 bases. The CDR3 sequence is 11 residues long. Germline V gene sequence: CDR1 DFQATT, CDR2 SNEGSKA (reference sequence). The CDR3 bases are TGCAGTGCTATCCGGGGCGGGGGGCTGTTTTTT. Translating it yields CSAIRGGGLFF.

The J gene is TRBJ2-3, the V gene TRBV7-2; D might be TRBD2 (6 bases). V was pared by 7 bases and J by 4 bases, with 12 bases between. The CDR3 has 13 amino acids. CDR1 is SGHTA, CDR2 FQGNSA, per germline. CDR3 in DNA: TGTGCCAGCAACAGACTAGGTCCAGATACGCAGTATTTT. Protein: CASNRLGPDTQYF.

This clone has only one observation. V gene TRBV2 combines with J gene TRBJ2-1; tentatively, D is TRBD2 (5 bases). The ends were cut back, 5 bases at V and 9 bases at J, with 11 bases in the middle. This CDR3 spans 12 amino acids. Germline loops: CDR1 SNHLY, CDR2 FYNNEI. CDR3 sequence (DNA): TGTGCCAGCAGTTACCTAGCCCCTGAGCAGTTCTTC. Its translation: CASSYLAPEQFF.

The rearrangement uses TRBV7-8 and TRBJ2-3; D may be TRBD2 (5 bases). The germline V gene has CDR1 SGHVS and CDR2 FQNEAQ. V gave up 5 bases and J gave up 4 bases, with 16 bases separating them. The CDR3 has 15 amino acids. CDR3 sequence (DNA): TGTGCCAGCAGCCCACAGCGGTTTTCGCCAGATACGCAGTATTTT. Protein: CASSPQRFSPDTQYF.

The CDR3 loop reads CASSYSGQGAGYTF. Written as DNA, the CDR3 is TGTGCCAGCAGTTACTCGGGACAGGGGGCTGGCTACACCTTC. The gene calls are TRBV6-5 and TRBJ1-2, with 12 bases that match TRBD1. Per germline, CDR1 MNHEY and CDR2 SVGAGI. Unmatched junction bases numbered 0, after V lost 0 bases and J lost 7 bases. The CDR3 loop spans 14 amino acids.

The chain carries TRBV7-9 and TRBJ1-4; D not resolved. The CDR3 totals 13 residues. Trimming took 2 bases from V and 7 from J, leaving 8 bases between them. CDR1 is SEHNR and CDR2 is FQNEAQ in the germline V gene (reference sequence). CDR3 amino acids: CASSLLGAEKLFF. The CDR3 bases are TGTGCCAGCAGCTTACTGGGCGCTGAAAAACTGTTTTTT.

This clone was seen only a few times. This rearrangement joins TRBV2 to TRBJ1-2; D gene ambiguous. Germline CDR1 and CDR2: SNHLY and FYNNEI. The CDR3 consists of 15 residues. Trimming left V 1 base short and J 0 bases short, with 9 bases between. CDR3 amino acids: CASSEVQFSNYGYTF. For the CDR3, the DNA is TGTGCCAGCAGTGAAGTCCAGTTCTCTAACTATGGCTACACCTTC.

The J gene is TRBJ1-5, the V gene TRBV4-1; D not certain. The CDR3 covers 13 residues. V lost 1 base, J lost 6 bases, and 7 bases lay in between. Germline V gene data show CDR1 as MGHRA and CDR2 as YSYEKL. The CDR3, as DNA: TGCGCCAGCAGCCAAGTACCAGGTCAGCCCCAGCATTTT. This gives the protein CASSQVPGQPQHF.

The chain joins TRBV20-1 to TRBJ2-2; weak D call: TRBD2 (5 bases). This CDR3 has 15 amino acids. The V end was cut by 3 bases, the J end by 1 base, with 12 bases between. Germline CDR1 and CDR2: DFQATT and SNEGSKA (reference sequence). The CDR3 DNA reads TGCAGTGCTAGTAGACTACCCTGGAACACCGGGGAGCTGTTTTTT. Translating gives CSASRLPWNTGELFF.

The chain recombines TRBV28 with TRBJ2-1; D gene uncertain. This CDR3 has 16 residues. Germline V gene lookup returns CDR1 MDHEN and CDR2 SYDVKM. Between the trimmed V and J ends, which lost 1 base and 4 bases, there was a span of 14 bases. CDR3 amino acids: CASSLSLGAGYNEQFF. The CDR3 DNA follows: TGTGCCAGCAGTTTATCCCTGGGCGCAGGATACAATGAGCAGTTCTTC.

This chain links TRBV15 with TRBJ2-1, with 7 nucleotides matching TRBD2. Trimming took 5 bases from V and 4 from J; bases not matched to a gene: 5. In germline, CDR1 is LNHNV, CDR2 YYDKDF (reference sequence). The CDR3 spans 14 residues. CDR3 sequence reads: CATSFQRGYNEQFF. DNA for the CDR3: TGTGCCACCAGCTTTCAGCGGGGTTACAATGAGCAGTTCTTC.

This clone was observed a single time. V gene TRBV9 combines with J gene TRBJ2-5; TRBD2 aligns across 8 bases. Losses at the gene ends were 6 bases for V and 2 bases for J; bases not matched to a gene: 12. The CDR3 is 16 residues long. Germline V gives CDR1 SGDLS, CDR2 YYNGEE. For the CDR3, the DNA is TGTGCCAGCAACGAGATGGGGAGCGGGGGACAAGAGACCCAGTACTTC. Its protein product is CASNEMGSGGQETQYF.

The gene calls are TRBV11-3 and TRBJ2-7; D not certain. The CDR3 is 13 amino acids. CDR1 SGHNT and CDR2 YENEEA come from the germline V gene. The V gene lost 2 bases and the J gene lost 5 bases, with 10 bases spanning the gap. The CDR3, as DNA: TGTGCCAGCAGCTTACTAGTTAACCACGAGCAGTACTTC. Translating gives CASSLLVNHEQYF. Using reference TRBV11-3 and TRBJ2-7 for the parts outside the CDR3, the full variable domain is EAGVVQSPRYKIIEKKQPVAFWCNPISGHNTLYWYLQNLGQGPELLIRYENEEAVDDSQLPKDRFSAERLKGVDSTLKIQPAELGDSAVYLCASSLLVNHEQYFGPGTRLTVT.

The chain couples TRBV24-1 to TRBJ1-1; D not certain. Trimming took 3 bases from V and 2 from J, leaving 9 bases between them. Per germline, CDR1 KGHDR and CDR2 SFDVKD. This CDR3 has 14 residues. This CDR3 reads CATSDGQTNTEAFF. CDR3 DNA: TGTGCCACCAGTGATGGGCAGACCAACACTGAAGCTTTCTTT.

The V and J genes are TRBV6-4 and TRBJ1-2, with 8 nucleotides matching TRBD1. Trimming removed 0 bases from V and 6 bases from J; junction bases left unmatched: 3. Per germline, CDR1 MRHNA and CDR2 SNTAGT. The CDR3 is made up of 14 amino acids. As DNA, the CDR3 is TGTGCCAGCAGTGACTCGACAGGGGCAGATGGCTACACCTTC. It is translated as CASSDSTGADGYTF.

The V call is TRBV7-9, the J call TRBJ1-2; 7 nucleotides align to TRBD1. Germline V gene data show CDR1 as SEHNR and CDR2 as FQNEAQ (reference sequence). The length of the CDR3 is 12 residues. J lost 5 bases, V lost 5 bases, and 2 bases had no gene match. CDR3: CASSGTVYGYTF. CDR3 DNA: TGTGCCAGCAGCGGGACAGTTTATGGCTACACCTTC.

The genes are TRBV10-2 and TRBJ1-5, with 9 bases aligning to TRBD1. Germline CDR1 reads WSHSY; CDR2 reads SAAADI. The trim removed 7 bases at V and 2 bases at J, leaving 6 bases unmatched. The CDR3 has 15 amino acids. The CDR3 region has the DNA TGCGCCAGCATGCGGGACAGGGTAGGCAATCAGCCCCAGCATTTT. It codes for CASMRDRVGNQPQHF.

The chain joins TRBV27 to TRBJ2-1; 10 bases align to TRBD1. The trim removed 7 bases at V and 5 bases at J, leaving 2 bases unmatched. Germline-derived CDR1 and CDR2 are MNHEY and SMNVEV (reference sequence). This CDR3 has 13 amino acids. CDR3 nucleotide sequence: TGTGCCAGCACCGGGACAGGGGACAATGAGCAGTTCTTC. It codes for CASTGTGDNEQFF.

This chain joins TRBV7-6 and TRBJ1-4; D is perhaps TRBD1 (6 bases). In germline, CDR1 is SGHVS, CDR2 FNYEAQ. The V and J ends lost 5 bases and 7 bases respectively, with 17 bases between them. This CDR3 region has 15 residues. In nucleotides, the CDR3 is TGTGCCAGCAGCCTAAGTGGGGGCGACGGTGAAAAACTGTTTTTT. This codes for CASSLSGGDGEKLFF.

The gene calls are TRBV7-9 and TRBJ2-7; maybe TRBD2 (6 bases). The germline V and J ends were trimmed by 0 bases and 8 bases, with 17 bases remaining between them. This CDR3 has 15 residues. Germline V gene lookup returns CDR1 SEHNR and CDR2 FQNEAQ (reference sequence). CDR3 sequence: CASSLAEGGQGKQYF. The CDR3 DNA follows: TGTGCCAGCAGCTTAGCGGAGGGTGGGCAGGGCAAGCAGTACTTC.